This T cell receptor beta chain was recovered during a study of beta chain features in type 1 diabetes. A few counts support this clone. The trim removed 4 bases at V and 4 bases at J, leaving 8 bases unmatched. The V gene's germline CDR1 is ENHRY and CDR2 SYGVKD. The CDR3 loop spans 15 amino acids. Expressed TCRB transcripts got sequenced, as all isolated RNA was reverse transcribed. Here immunoSEQ multiplex PCR was the method, and the copy in TCRdb shows in-frame clones only, minus some. The table records about 350,000 clones, roughly a fifth of them present only once. The chain recombines TRBV10-3 with TRBJ2-7; 9 bases are a match to TRBD2. This clonotype was obtained from a woman aged 18-29 years in good health. The sample comprised naive CD4+ T cells from blood. CDR3 sequence (DNA): TGTGCCATCAGTGTGGGGCGGGAGGGCCCATACGAGCAGTACTTC. This sequence encodes CAISVGREGPYEQYF.